This T cell receptor (beta chain) was recorded in a study of cytomegalovirus exposure and HLA in healthy donors. Study-wide points: Later on, an analysis tied around 17,000 TCR beta sequences to HLA alleles at 0.05 false discovery rate.

Note on this clone: What it binds is not known.

The primer mix had 60 Vbeta and 13 Jbeta primers. Measured with immunoSEQ multiplex PCR; TCRdb has only the in-frame clones, and not every one. The sample carries about 120,000 clones, about 70% recorded once. Germline V gene data show CDR1 as KGHSY and CDR2 as FQNENV. The CDR3 is made up of 14 amino acids. The specimen sequenced was PBMCs. The TCR comes from a human donor in good health. The chain has TRBV16 and TRBJ2-5; a weak D match, TRBD2 (6 bases). The J call may be in error: the DNA end matches TRBJ2-7 better. CDR3 sequence: CASSQSFGGGEQYF. The CDR3 DNA sequence: TGTGCCAGCAGCCAATCTTTCGGGGGAGGCGAGCAGTACTTC.